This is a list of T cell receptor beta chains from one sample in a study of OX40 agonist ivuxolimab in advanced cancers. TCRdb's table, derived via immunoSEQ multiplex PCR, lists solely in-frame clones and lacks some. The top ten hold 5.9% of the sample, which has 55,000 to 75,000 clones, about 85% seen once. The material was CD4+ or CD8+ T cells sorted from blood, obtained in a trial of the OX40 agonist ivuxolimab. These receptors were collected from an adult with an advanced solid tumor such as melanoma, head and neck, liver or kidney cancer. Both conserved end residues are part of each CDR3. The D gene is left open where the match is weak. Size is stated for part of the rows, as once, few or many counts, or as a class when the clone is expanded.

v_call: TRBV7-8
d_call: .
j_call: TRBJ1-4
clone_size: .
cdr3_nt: TGTGCCAGCAGCTTAAGGGGGGCGCGGACTAATGAAAAACTGTTTTTT
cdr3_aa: CASSLRGARTNEKLFF

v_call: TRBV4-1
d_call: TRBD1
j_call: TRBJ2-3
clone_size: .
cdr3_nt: TGCGCCAGCAGCCACCCCGGGGGGACAGGGGGCCTGGATACGCAGTATTTT
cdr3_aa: CASSHPGGTGGLDTQYF

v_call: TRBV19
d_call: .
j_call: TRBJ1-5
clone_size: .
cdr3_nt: TGTGCCAGTAGTATGGGTCGGAATCAGCCCCAGCATTTT
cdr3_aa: CASSMGRNQPQHF

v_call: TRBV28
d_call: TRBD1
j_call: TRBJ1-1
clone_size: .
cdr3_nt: TGTGCCAGCAGTTTATGGGGGACAGGGGGGGTGAACACTGAAGCTTTCTTT
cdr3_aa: CASSLWGTGGVNTEAFF

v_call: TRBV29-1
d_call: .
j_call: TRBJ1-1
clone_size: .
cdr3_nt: TGCAGCGTTGTCGCCGGGAGGGGCGACGCTTTCTTT
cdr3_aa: CSVVAGRGDAFF

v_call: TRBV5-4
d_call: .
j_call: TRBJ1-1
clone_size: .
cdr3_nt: TGTGCCAGCAGCTTGGAGGGAGGGTCTTCCACTGAAGCTTTCTTT
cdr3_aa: CASSLEGGSSTEAFF

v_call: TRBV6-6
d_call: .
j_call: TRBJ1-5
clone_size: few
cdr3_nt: TGTGCCAGCATCGGGGGCAATCAGCCCCAGCATTTT
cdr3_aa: CASIGGNQPQHF

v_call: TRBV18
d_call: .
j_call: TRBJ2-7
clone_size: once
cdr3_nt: TGTGCCAGCTCACTTTCCGCCGCGACCGCCAACGAGCAGTACTTC
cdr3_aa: CASSLSAATANEQYF

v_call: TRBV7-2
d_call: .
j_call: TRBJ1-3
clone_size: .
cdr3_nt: TGTGCCAGCAGCCCCGGGGTCTCTGGAAACACCATATATTTT
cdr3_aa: CASSPGVSGNTIYF

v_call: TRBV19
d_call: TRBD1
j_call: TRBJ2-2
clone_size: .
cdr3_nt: TGTGCCAGTAGGCCGACACAGGGGCCGGCCGAGGAGCTGTTTTTT
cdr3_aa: CASRPTQGPAEELFF

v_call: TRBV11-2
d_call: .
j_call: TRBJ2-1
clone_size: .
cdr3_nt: TGTGCCAGCAGCTTAGATCAGAATGAGCAGTTCTTC
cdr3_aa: CASSLDQNEQFF

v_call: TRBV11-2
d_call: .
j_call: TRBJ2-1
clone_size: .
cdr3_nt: TGTGCCAGCAGCTTACACGGTGGCATGCTCGCCTACAATGAGCAGTTCTTC
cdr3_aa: CASSLHGGMLAYNEQFF

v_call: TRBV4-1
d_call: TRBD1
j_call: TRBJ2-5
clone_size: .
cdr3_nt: TGCGCCAGCAGCCAAGGGAGGACAGGTGGCCCGGAGACCCAGTACTTC
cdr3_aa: CASSQGRTGGPETQYF

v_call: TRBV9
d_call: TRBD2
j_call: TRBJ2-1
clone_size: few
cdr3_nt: TGTGCCAGCAGCGCGACACTAGCGGGAGATCACAATGAGCAGTTCTTC
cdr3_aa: CASSATLAGDHNEQFF

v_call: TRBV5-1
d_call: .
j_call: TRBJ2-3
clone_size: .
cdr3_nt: TGCGCCAGCAGCTTGGTGGGTAGCCGGACAGATACGCAGTATTTT
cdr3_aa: CASSLVGSRTDTQYF

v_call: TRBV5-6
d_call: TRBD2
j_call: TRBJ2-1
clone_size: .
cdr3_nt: TGTGCCAGCAGCTACCGACTAGCGGGGGGCGTAGAGCAGTTCTTC
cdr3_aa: CASSYRLAGGVEQFF

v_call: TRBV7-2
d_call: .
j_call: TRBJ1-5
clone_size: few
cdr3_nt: TGTGCCAGCAGCTTAGAGGTCAGCAATCAGCCCCAGCATTTT
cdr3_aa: CASSLEVSNQPQHF

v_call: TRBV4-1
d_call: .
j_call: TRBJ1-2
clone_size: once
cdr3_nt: TGCGCCAGCAGCCAAGTGTCTCCGAGACTCCCAGGAGACTATGGCTACACCTTC
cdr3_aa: CASSQVSPRLPGDYGYTF

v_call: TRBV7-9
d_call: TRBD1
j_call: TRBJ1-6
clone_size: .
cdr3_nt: TGTGCCAGCAGCTGGGGTCCGGACAGGCTATCTTCACCCCTCCACTTT
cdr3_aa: CASSWGPDRLSSPLHF

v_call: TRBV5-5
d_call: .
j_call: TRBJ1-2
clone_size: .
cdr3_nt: TGTGCCAGCGCCCTTCAGGACCATGGCTACACCTTC
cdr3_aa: CASALQDHGYTF

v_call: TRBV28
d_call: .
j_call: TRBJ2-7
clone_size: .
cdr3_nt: TGTGCCAGCAGTTCCTTAACGAGCGAGCAGTACTTC
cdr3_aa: CASSSLTSEQYF

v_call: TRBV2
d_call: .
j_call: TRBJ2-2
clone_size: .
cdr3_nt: TGTGCCAGCAGTGAAAACCTTCCTGGGACCGGGGAGCTGTTTTTT
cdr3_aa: CASSENLPGTGELFF

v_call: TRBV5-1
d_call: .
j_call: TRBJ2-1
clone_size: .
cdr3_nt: TGCGCCAGCAGTTTTGAGGGTGTTGAGCAGTTCTTC
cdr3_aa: CASSFEGVEQFF

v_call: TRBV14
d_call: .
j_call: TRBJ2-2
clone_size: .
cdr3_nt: TGTGCCAGCAGCCAGCGGACGGATTTCAACGGGGAGCTGTTTTTT
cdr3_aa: CASSQRTDFNGELFF

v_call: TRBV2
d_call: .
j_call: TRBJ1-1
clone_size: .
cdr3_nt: TGTGCCAGCAGCGTCAAGCAGGGGTATGCGGGAAGGCACACTGAAGCTTTCTTT
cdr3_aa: CASSVKQGYAGRHTEAFF

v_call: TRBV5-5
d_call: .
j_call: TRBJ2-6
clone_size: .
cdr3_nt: TGTGCCAGCACTCCAAGCGGAGGAACTGGGGCCAACGTCCTGACTTTC
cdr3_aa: CASTPSGGTGANVLTF

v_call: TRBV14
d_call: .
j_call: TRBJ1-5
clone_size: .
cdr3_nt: TGTGCCAGCAGCTTGGGAGGTCAGCCCCAGCATTTT
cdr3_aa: CASSLGGQPQHF

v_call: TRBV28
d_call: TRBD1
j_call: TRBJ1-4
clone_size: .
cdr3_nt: TGTGCCAGTCTTCCGGGACAGAGTAATGAAAAACTGTTTTTT
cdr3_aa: CASLPGQSNEKLFF

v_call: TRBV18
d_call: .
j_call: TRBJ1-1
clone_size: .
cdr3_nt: TGTGCCAGCTCACCTTCAGGGGCTGAAGCTTTCTTT
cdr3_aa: CASSPSGAEAFF

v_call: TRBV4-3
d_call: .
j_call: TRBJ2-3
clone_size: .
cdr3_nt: TGCGCCAGCGCGGGTTGGGATACGCAGTATTTT
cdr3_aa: CASAGWDTQYF

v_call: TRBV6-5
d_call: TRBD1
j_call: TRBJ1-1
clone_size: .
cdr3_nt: TGTGCCAGCAGGAAACAGGGGTCGGCTGAAGCTTTCTTT
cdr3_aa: CASRKQGSAEAFF

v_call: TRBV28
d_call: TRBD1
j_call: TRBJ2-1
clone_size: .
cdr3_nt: TGTGCCAGCAGTTTCAGACAGGGTAACGAGTTCTTC
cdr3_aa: CASSFRQGNEFF

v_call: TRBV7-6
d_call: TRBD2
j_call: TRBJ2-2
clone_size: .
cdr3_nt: TGTGCCAGCAGCTTAGAGGGGACTAGCTCCACCGGGGAGCTGTTTTTT
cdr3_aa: CASSLEGTSSTGELFF

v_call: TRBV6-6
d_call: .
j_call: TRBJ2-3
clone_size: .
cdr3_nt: TGTGCCAGCAGCCCGGGTGCAGATACGCAGTATTTT
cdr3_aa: CASSPGADTQYF

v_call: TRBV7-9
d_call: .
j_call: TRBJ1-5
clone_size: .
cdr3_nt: TGTGCCAGCAGCTCCGGGACGGAGAATCAGCCCCAGCATTTT
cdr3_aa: CASSSGTENQPQHF

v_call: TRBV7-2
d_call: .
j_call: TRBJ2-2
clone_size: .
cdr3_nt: TGTGCCAGCAGCCGCAGGGTCTTCACCGGGGAGCTGTTTTTT
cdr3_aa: CASSRRVFTGELFF

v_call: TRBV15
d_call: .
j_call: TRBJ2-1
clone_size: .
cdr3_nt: TGTGCCACCAGCAGTAAGTACAGCAATGAGCAGTTCTTC
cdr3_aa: CATSSKYSNEQFF

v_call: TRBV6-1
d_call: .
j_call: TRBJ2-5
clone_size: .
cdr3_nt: TGTGCCAGCAGTGACAGGGGCAGGGGAGAGACCCAGTACTTC
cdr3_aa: CASSDRGRGETQYF

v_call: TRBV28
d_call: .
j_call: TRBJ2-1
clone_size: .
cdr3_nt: TGTGCCAGCAGTAGAACGGGAAGCTCCTACAATGAGCAGTTCTTC
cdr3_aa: CASSRTGSSYNEQFF

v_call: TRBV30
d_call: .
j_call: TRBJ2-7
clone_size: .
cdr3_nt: TGTGCCTGGGGTGTAGGCGAGCAGTACTTC
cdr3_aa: CAWGVGEQYF

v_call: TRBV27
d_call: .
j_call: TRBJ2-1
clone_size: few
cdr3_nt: TGTGCCAGCAGCCCCTTCGGGACATTTTACAATGAGCAGTTCTTC
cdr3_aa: CASSPFGTFYNEQFF

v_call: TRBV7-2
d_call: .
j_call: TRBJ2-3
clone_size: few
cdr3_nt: TGTGCCAGCAGCTTATCTCCAGGCGTAGTAGATACGCAGTATTTT
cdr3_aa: CASSLSPGVVDTQYF

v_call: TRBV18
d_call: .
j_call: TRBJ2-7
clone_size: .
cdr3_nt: TGTGCCAGCTCACCACCAGGGAGGAACGAGCAGTACTTC
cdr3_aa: CASSPPGRNEQYF

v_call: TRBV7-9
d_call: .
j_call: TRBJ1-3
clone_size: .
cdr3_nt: TGTGCCAGCAGCTTGGGCCAAGGAAACACCATATATTTT
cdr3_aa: CASSLGQGNTIYF

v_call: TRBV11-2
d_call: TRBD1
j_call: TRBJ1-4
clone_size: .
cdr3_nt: TGTGCCAGCAGCTTAGGACAGGGGGTAACTAATGAAAAACTGTTTTTT
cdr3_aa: CASSLGQGVTNEKLFF

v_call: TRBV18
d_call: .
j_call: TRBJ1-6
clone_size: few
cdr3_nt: TGTGCCAGCTCACCAGACAGACATTCACCCCTCCACTTT
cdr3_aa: CASSPDRHSPLHF

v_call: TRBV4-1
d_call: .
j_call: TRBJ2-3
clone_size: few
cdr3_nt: TGCGCCAGCAGCCAAGATGTCAGGGAATGGACAGATACGCAGTATTTT
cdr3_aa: CASSQDVREWTDTQYF

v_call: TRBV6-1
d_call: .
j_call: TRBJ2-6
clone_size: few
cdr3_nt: TGTGCCAACTCGGCTTCTGGGGCCAACGTCCTGACTTTC
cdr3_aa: CANSASGANVLTF

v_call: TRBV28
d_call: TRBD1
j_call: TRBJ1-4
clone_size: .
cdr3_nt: TGTGCCAGCAGTCCGCTCCCCGGGACAGGGGCCTTCGGAAAACTGTTTTTT
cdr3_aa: CASSPLPGTGAFGKLFF

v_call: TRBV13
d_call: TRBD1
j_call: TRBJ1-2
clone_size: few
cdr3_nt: TGTGCCAGCAGCTTTCTTACCTGGGGACAGGGACTCTATGGCTACACCTTC
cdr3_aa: CASSFLTWGQGLYGYTF

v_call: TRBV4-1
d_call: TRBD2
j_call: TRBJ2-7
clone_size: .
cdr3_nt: TGCGCCAGCAGCCAAGATCGGGTCTCTAGCGGACTCTCCTACGAGCAGTACTTC
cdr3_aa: CASSQDRVSSGLSYEQYF

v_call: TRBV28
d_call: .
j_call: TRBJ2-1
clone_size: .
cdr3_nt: TGTGCCAGCAGTGGTGGGACGTCAAACCCGCCGAATGAGCAGTTCTTC
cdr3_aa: CASSGGTSNPPNEQFF

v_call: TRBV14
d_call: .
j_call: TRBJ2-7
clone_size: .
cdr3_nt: TGTGCCAGCAGCCAACTCAGCGGTCTTTACGAGCAGTACTTC
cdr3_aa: CASSQLSGLYEQYF

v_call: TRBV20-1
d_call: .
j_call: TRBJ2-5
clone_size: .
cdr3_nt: TGCAGTGCTAGGGACTTCCCCAAGCAGTACTTC
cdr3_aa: CSARDFPKQYF